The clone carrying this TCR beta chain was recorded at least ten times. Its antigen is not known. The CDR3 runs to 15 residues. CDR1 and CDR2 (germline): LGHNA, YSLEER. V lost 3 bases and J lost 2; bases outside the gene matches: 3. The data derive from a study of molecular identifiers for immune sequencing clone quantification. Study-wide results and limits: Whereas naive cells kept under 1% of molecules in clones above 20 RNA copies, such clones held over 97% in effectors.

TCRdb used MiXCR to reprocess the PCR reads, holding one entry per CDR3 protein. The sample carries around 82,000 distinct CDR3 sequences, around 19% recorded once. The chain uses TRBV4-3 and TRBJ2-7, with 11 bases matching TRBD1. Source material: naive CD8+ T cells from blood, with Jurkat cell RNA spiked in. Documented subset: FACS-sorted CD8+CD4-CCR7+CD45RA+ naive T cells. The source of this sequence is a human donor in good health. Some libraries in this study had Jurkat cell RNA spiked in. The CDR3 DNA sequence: TGCGCCAGCAGCCAGGACAGGGGGCGCCCCTACGAGCAGTACTTC. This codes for CASSQDRGRPYEQYF.